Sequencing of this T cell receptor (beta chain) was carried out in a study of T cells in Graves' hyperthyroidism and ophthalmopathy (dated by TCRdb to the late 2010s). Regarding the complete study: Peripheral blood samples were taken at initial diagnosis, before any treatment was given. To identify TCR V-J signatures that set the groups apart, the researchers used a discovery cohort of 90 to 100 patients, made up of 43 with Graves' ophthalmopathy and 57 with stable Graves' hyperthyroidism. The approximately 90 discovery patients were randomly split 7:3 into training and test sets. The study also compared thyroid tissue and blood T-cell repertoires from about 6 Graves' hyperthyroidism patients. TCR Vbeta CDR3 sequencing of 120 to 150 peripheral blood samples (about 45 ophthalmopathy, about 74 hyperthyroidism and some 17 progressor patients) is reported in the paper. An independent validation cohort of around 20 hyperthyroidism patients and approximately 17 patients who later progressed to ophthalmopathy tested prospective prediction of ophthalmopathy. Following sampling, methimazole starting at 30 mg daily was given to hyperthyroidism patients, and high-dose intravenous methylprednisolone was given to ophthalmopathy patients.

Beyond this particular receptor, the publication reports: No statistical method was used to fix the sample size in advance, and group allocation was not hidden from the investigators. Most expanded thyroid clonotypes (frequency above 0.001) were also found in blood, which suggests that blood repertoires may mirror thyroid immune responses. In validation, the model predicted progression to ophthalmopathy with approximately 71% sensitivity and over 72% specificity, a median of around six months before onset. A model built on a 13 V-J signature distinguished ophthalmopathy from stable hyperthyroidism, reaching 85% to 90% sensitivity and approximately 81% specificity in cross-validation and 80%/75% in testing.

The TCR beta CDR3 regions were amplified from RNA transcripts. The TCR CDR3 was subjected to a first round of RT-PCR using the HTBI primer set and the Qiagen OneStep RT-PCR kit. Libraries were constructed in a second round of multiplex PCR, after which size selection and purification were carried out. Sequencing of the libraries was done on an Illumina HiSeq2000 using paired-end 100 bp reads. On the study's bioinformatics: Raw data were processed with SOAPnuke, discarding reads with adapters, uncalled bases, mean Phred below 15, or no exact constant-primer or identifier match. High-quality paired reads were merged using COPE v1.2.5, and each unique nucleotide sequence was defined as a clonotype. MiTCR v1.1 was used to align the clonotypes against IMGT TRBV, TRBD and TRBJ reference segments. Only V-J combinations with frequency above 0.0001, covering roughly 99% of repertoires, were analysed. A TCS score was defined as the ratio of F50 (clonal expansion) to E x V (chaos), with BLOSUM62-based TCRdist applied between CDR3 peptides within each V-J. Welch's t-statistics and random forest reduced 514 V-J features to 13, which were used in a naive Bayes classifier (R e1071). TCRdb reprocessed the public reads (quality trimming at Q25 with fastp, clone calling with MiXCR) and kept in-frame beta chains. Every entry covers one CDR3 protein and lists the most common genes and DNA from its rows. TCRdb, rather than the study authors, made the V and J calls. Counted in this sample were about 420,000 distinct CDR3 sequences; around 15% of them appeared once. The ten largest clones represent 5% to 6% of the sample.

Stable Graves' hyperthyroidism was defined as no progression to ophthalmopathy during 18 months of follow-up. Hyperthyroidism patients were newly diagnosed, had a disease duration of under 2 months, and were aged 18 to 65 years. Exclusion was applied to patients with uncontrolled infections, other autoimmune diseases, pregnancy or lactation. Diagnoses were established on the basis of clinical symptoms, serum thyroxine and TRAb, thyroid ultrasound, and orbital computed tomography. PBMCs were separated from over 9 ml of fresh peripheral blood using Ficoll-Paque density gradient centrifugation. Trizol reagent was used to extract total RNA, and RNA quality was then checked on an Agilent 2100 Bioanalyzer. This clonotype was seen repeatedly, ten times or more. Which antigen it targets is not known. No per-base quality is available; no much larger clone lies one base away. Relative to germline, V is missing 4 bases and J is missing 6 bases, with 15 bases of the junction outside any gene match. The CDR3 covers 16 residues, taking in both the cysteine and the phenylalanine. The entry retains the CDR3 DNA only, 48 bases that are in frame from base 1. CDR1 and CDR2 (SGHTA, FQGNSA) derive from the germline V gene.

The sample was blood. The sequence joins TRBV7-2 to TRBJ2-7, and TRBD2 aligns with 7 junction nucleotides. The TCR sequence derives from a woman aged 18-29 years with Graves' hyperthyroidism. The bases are TGTGCCAGCAGCTCGCTGCCCCCAGCGGGCGGGGGCGAGCAGTACTTC. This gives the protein CASSSLPPAGGGEQYF.